A single sample is the source of the 5 T cell receptor beta chains below, sequenced in a study of blood T cell repertoires in COVID-19. Sequencing was performed with immunoSEQ multiplex PCR; in TCRdb, only in-frame clones are kept and a portion is missing. The sample lists about 310,000 clones; more than 70% were seen once. The specimen was peripheral blood. These receptors were taken from a woman aged 45-65 years who had recovered from COVID-19.

The rearrangement uses TRBV27 and TRBJ1-1, with 7 bases lining up with TRBD1. Germline lookup yields CDR1 MNHEY and CDR2 SMNVEV (reference sequence). Trimming removed 6 bases from V and 5 bases from J; junction bases left unmatched: 3. This CDR3 spans 12 amino acids. The CDR3 DNA reads as TGTGCCAGCAGAACAGGGGAAACTGAAGCTTTCTTT. This codes for CASRTGETEAFF.

The chain joins TRBV29-1 to TRBJ2-2, with a tentative D call TRBD2 (6 bases). V lost 4 bases, J lost 4 bases, and 10 bases lay in between. Germline CDR1 SQVTM, CDR2 ANQGSEA. This CDR3 comprises 13 residues. CDR3 protein: CSVGLASTGELFF. In DNA form, the CDR3 reads TGCAGCGTTGGGCTAGCGAGCACCGGGGAGCTGTTTTTT.

This clone was detected only once. The chain links TRBV21-1 to TRBJ2-7; the table's D call of TRBD1 was not tested on the DNA. TRBV21-1 is described as a pseudogene. The CDR3 is made up of 14 amino acids. CDR3 nucleotide sequence: TGTGCCAGCAGCAAGGACAGGCGGCGCTACGAGCAGTACTTC. It specifies CASSKDRRRYEQYF.

The chain combines TRBV7-2 with TRBJ2-1; TRBD2 matches 8 bases. V lost 6 bases to trimming and J lost 6 bases; unmatched junction nucleotides: 7. The CDR3 covers 14 residues. Germline CDR1 is SGHTA and CDR2 is FQGNSA. The chain's CDR3 is CASSTGLGANEQFF. DNA for the CDR3: TGTGCCAGCAGTACGGGACTAGGGGCCAATGAGCAGTTCTTC.

The chain combines TRBV7-3 with TRBJ2-7, with TRBD1 identical over 10 bases. The CDR3 totals 15 residues. Germline assignment: CDR1 SGHTA and CDR2 FQGTGA. J gave up 4 bases and V 6 bases, and 9 bases lay outside the gene matches. CDR3 DNA: TGTGCCAGCAGTTCCGGAGTGGGACAGGGGTACGAGCAGTACTTC. This codes for CASSSGVGQGYEQYF.